Below, one T cell receptor (beta chain) is given with its context. The PCR used 60 V beta and 13 J beta primers. TCRdb keeps only in-frame clones here, not all; method: immunoSEQ multiplex PCR. The table lists approximately 85,000 clones, 85% of them singletons. Time point defined: after dendritic cell vaccination, including at tumor progression/relapse. This specimen belongs to a study of glioma-infiltrating T cells after dendritic cell vaccination. Looking at the study overall: Three intradermal dendritic cell vaccine injections were given every two weeks.

Germline V CDR1 and CDR2: MNHEY, SMNVEV (reference sequence). The CDR3 runs to 17 residues. The V and J ends lost 0 bases and 2 bases respectively, with 14 bases between them. The chain recombines TRBV27 with TRBJ2-1; D possibly corresponds to TRBD2 (5 bases). The TCR originated in a human donor with glioblastoma. This specimen was blood, taken after dendritic cell vaccination. The CDR3 sequence: CASSLSRGSTPYNEQFF. The CDR3 DNA follows: TGTGCCAGCAGTTTATCACGCGGGTCTACCCCCTACAATGAGCAGTTCTTC.